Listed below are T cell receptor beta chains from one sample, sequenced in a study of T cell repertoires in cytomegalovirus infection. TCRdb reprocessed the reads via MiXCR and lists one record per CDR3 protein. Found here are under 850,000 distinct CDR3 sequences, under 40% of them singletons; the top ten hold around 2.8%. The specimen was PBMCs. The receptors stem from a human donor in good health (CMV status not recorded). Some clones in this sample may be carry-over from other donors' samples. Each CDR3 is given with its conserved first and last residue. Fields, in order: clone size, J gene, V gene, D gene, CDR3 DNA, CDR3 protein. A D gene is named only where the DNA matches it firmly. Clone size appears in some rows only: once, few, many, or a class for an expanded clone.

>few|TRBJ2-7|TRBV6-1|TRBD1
TGTGCCAGCAGGGGACAGGGGGCTTTGAATTTCCACGAGCAGTACTTC
CASRGQGALNFHEQYF
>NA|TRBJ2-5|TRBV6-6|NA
TGTGCCAGCAGTTCCCCCTCGGGCATCGGGACCCAGTACTTC
CASSSPSGIGTQYF
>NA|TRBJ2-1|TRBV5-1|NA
TGCGCCAGCAGCTTAGTAATTCCGGGGGGACAACATTACAATGAGCAGTTCTTC
CASSLVIPGGQHYNEQFF
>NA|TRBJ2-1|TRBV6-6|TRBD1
TGTGCCAGCAATAGAGACAGGGGGGGCAATGAGCAGTTCTTC
CASNRDRGGNEQFF
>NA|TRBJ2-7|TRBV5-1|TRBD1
TGCGCCAGCAGCTCAGACAGGGGGATTGGTCGCGAGCAGTACTTC
CASSSDRGIGREQYF
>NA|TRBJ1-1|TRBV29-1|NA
TGCAGCGTGCCGGACGGAAGGAACACTGAAGCTTTCTTT
CSVPDGRNTEAFF
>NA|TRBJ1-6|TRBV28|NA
TGTGCCAGCAGCCGCCTCGTGGTCAGCACCCTCCACTTT
CASSRLVVSTLHF
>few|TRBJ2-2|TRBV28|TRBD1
TGTGCCAGCCTACATAGGGGGCGGAACACCGGGGAGCTGTTTTTT
CASLHRGRNTGELFF
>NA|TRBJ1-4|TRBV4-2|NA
TGTGCCAGCAGCCAAGATAATAGGAATAATGAAAAACTGTTTTTT
CASSQDNRNNEKLFF
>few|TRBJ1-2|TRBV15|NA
TGTGCCACCAGCAGAGATCGGGCCAGCTATGGCTACACCTTC
CATSRDRASYGYTF
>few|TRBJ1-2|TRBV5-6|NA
TGTGCCAGCAGCTTGGCCGCCGGGGGTGGCTATGGCTACACCTTC
CASSLAAGGGYGYTF
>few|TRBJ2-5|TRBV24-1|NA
TGTGCCACCAGTGATTTAGGGGACCGCAAAAAAGAGACCCAGTACTTC
CATSDLGDRKKETQYF
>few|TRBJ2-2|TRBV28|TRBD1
TGTGCCAGCAGCGCGCGACAGGGTACGCTTTTTGGGGAGCTGTTTTTT
CASSARQGTLFGELFF
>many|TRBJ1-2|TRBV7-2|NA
TGTGCCAGCAGCCTACCCCGGGCGCGGGGCTACACCTTC
CASSLPRARGYTF
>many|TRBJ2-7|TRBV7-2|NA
TGTGCCAGCAGCTTAGGGACGGGGCCCTACGAGCAGTACTTC
CASSLGTGPYEQYF
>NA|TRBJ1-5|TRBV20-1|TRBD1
TGCAGTGCGAAGACAGGGAATCAGCCCCAGCATTTT
CSAKTGNQPQHF
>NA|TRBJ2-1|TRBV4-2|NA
TGTGCCAGCAGCCAAGCATCCGGGACGGGCTACAATGAGCAGTTCTTC
CASSQASGTGYNEQFF
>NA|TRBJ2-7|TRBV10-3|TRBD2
TGTGCCATCCGATCAAGCGGGGGTATTTACGAGCAGTACTTC
CAIRSSGGIYEQYF
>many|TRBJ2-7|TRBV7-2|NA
TGTGCCAGCAGCTTATCGTCGGCAGGGGCTTTGCGCGAGCAGTACTTC
CASSLSSAGALREQYF
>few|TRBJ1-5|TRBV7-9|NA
TGTGCCAGCAGCCCGGGGGAGGGTCAGCCCCAGCATTTT
CASSPGEGQPQHF
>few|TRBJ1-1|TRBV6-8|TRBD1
TGTGCCAGCAGTTACCTGGGACAGCTGAACACTGAAGCTTTCTTT
CASSYLGQLNTEAFF
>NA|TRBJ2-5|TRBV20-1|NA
TGCAGTGCTAGGAGACCCAGTACTCACGAGACCCAGTACTTC
CSARRPSTHETQYF
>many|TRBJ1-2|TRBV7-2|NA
TGTGCCAGCAGCCCAACAAGGACAGTCCCACGCTATGGCTACACCTTC
CASSPTRTVPRYGYTF
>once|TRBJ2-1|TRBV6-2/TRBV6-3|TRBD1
TGTGCCAGCAGTTTGCCCAGGGGGATCTACAATGAGCAGTTCTTC
CASSLPRGIYNEQFF
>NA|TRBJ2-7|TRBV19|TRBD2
TGTGCCAGTAGTAATACAGGGACTAGCGGGTCCTACGAGCAGTACTTC
CASSNTGTSGSYEQYF
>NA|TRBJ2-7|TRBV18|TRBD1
TGTGCCAGCTCAAATGACAGGGGAAACTACGAGCAGTACTTC
CASSNDRGNYEQYF
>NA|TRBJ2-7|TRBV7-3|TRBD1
TGTGCCAGCAGCTTAGCCGGGACAGGGGCGTTCTACGAGCAGTACTTC
CASSLAGTGAFYEQYF
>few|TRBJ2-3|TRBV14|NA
TGTGCCAGCAGCCAGTCGGGGAATACGCAGTATTTT
CASSQSGNTQYF
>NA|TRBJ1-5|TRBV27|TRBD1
TGTGCCAGCAGATCGACCGGGACAGGGTTGCCCCAGCCCCAGCATTTT
CASRSTGTGLPQPQHF
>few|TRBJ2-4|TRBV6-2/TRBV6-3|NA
TGTGCCAGCAGTTACTCCAGAAACATTCAGTACTTC
CASSYSRNIQYF